The 30 T cell receptor beta chains presented below share a single source sample, sequenced in a study of CD8 T cells in ankylosing spondylitis. TCRdb reanalysed the 5' RACE reads using MiXCR and keeps one entry per CDR3 protein. This sample has over 25,000 distinct CDR3 sequences, with approximately 14% found just once. Material for sequencing was blood. These receptors were collected from a male donor with ankylosing spondylitis or in good health (not recorded which).

This clonotype showed up just a few times. This chain connects TRBV10-3 to TRBJ2-1, with D uncertain. CDR3 length equals 13 residues. V lost 0 bases, J lost 6 bases, and 6 bases lay in between. Germline V lookup: CDR1 ENHRY, CDR2 SYGVKD. For the CDR3, the DNA is TGTGCCATCAGTGAGTCAGACGCCAATGAGCAGTTCTTC. Translated: CAISESDANEQFF.

The chain carries TRBV28 and TRBJ2-7; TRBD1 aligns across 8 bases. Germline V gene lookup returns CDR1 MDHEN and CDR2 SYDVKM. V was pared by 5 bases and J by 3 bases, with 6 bases of the junction left unmatched. There are 14 residues in the CDR3. CDR3 bases: TGTGCCAGCAGTAAATCGGGACAGGTCTACGAGCAGTACTTC. Amino acids: CASSKSGQVYEQYF.

This clonotype was counted between two and nine times. The chain employs TRBV28 and TRBJ1-1, with D uncertain. Germline lookup yields CDR1 MDHEN and CDR2 SYDVKM. The CDR3 spans 13 residues. Trimming removed 8 bases at V and 3 bases at J, with 13 bases between. The CDR3 reads CASGALGDTEAFF. The CDR3 DNA sequence: TGTGCCAGCGGCGCTCTTGGAGACACTGAAGCTTTCTTT.

V is TRBV12-3 or TRBV12-4 and J is TRBJ2-1; 12 nucleotides match TRBD2. V dropped 7 bases and J dropped 7; count of bases not matched to a gene: 11. CDR3 length: 16 residues. The CDR3 DNA follows: TGTGCCAGCAATGCGAAATTGCTAGCGGGAGGGAATGAGCAGTTCTTC. The encoded protein is CASNAKLLAGGNEQFF.

The chain is built from TRBV12-3 or TRBV12-4 and TRBJ2-7; a possible D gene is TRBD2 (5 bases). V lost 3 bases to trimming and J lost 12 bases, with 18 bases between them. The length of the CDR3 is 13 residues. The CDR3 nucleotides are TGTGCCAGCAGTTTGAAAGGGAGAGCCTTGTTGTACTTC. Amino acids: CASSLKGRALLYF.

The sample holds a few counts of this clonotype. The V and J genes are TRBV7-3 and TRBJ2-1, with D possibly matching TRBD2 (5 bases). Per germline, CDR1 SGHTA and CDR2 FQGTGA. V dropped 1 base and J dropped 7 bases, with 14 bases sitting between them. This CDR3 has 15 amino acids. CDR3 nucleotides: TGTGCCAGCAGCTTAATCCGGGGTACGGGGAATGAGCAGTTCTTC. It yields the protein CASSLIRGTGNEQFF.

The chain combines TRBV29-1 with TRBJ1-1; D uncertain. Per germline, CDR1 SQVTM and CDR2 ANQGSEA. CDR3 length: 13 residues. Trimming stripped 6 bases from V and 0 bases from J, with 11 bases between. The CDR3 coding sequence is TGCAGCGTCTCCAGGCCTCTGAACACTGAAGCTTTCTTT. Its translation: CSVSRPLNTEAFF.

The table lists this clonotype with a few counts. The chain couples TRBV12-3 or TRBV12-4 to TRBJ2-2; D unclear. The CDR3 is made up of 13 amino acids. V was shortened by 7 bases and J by 6 bases, with 12 bases between the two germline ends. The CDR3 coding sequence is TGTGCCAGCAAACCAAGTACAGCCGGGGAGCTGTTTTTT. Protein: CASKPSTAGELFF.

The V call is TRBV5-6, the J call TRBJ2-7; 8 bases align to TRBD1. The ends lost 3 bases at V and 3 bases at J; junction bases unmatched: 5. The CDR3 is 14 residues long. Germline V CDR1 and CDR2: SGHDT, YYEEEE. The CDR3 spells CASSWGTGDYEQYV. As DNA, the CDR3 is TGTGCCAGCAGCTGGGGGACAGGTGACTACGAGCAGTACGTC.

The chain employs TRBV9 and TRBJ2-1, with 11 bases fitting TRBD2. J was trimmed by 4 bases and V by 2 bases; bases with no gene match: 5. The CDR3 length is 16 residues. Per the germline V gene, CDR1 is SGDLS and CDR2 is YYNGEE. The CDR3 is CASSVTGTSGYNEQFF. In nucleotides, the CDR3 is TGTGCCAGCAGCGTTACCGGGACTAGCGGATACAATGAGCAGTTCTTC.

This clonotype was observed many times. The J gene is TRBJ2-1, the V gene TRBV7-9; TRBD2 agrees at 7 bases. Losses at the gene ends were 4 bases for V and 4 bases for J; bases not matched to a gene: 7. Germline V gene lookup returns CDR1 SEHNR and CDR2 FQNEAQ (reference sequence). The CDR3 totals 15 residues. The CDR3 DNA sequence: TGTGCCAGCAGCTCTCTAGCGGAGGGGTACAATGAGCAGTTCTTC. Residues: CASSSLAEGYNEQFF.

This clonotype was detected only a few times. The genes are TRBV6-5 and TRBJ1-1, with D perhaps TRBD1 (5 bases). The CDR3 has 13 amino acids. The ends were cut back, 7 bases at V and 5 bases at J, with 14 bases in the middle. The germline V gene has CDR1 MNHEY and CDR2 SVGAGI. The CDR3 loop is CASKLQGGTEAFF. In DNA form, the CDR3 reads TGTGCCAGCAAGCTGCAGGGCGGGACTGAAGCTTTCTTT.

The rearrangement joins TRBV28 to TRBJ2-1; 8 bases map to TRBD2. V trimming: 4 bases; J trimming: 1 base; junction bases outside the gene matches: 6. This CDR3 region has 16 residues. Germline CDR1 reads MDHEN; CDR2 reads SYDVKM. The CDR3 sequence: CASSSLAGGSYNEQFF. CDR3 in DNA: TGTGCCAGCAGTTCTCTAGCGGGCGGGTCCTACAATGAGCAGTTCTTC.

The sample holds a few counts of this clonotype. The V call is TRBV29-1, the J call TRBJ1-4; D is ambiguous. Trimming cost V 6 bases and J 2 bases, with 10 bases left between them. The CDR3 runs to 13 residues. The germline V gene has CDR1 SQVTM and CDR2 ANQGSEA. CDR3 sequence reads: CSVGEATNEKLFF. The CDR3 DNA is TGCAGCGTCGGGGAGGCGACTAATGAAAAACTGTTTTTT.

This clonotype has just a few counts. The chain uses TRBV29-1 and TRBJ1-1; D gene unclear. Germline-derived CDR1 and CDR2 are SQVTM and ANQGSEA. The V and J ends lost 2 bases and 8 bases respectively, with 9 bases between them. The CDR3 length is 11 residues. The chain's CDR3 is CSVERVVEAFF. The CDR3 nucleotides read TGCAGCGTTGAAAGGGTGGTGGAAGCTTTCTTT.

This clonotype was observed a few times. The chain joins TRBV4-1 to TRBJ1-4; D gene ambiguous. The V end was cut by 0 bases, the J end by 5 bases, with 19 bases between. This CDR3 has 18 amino acids. Germline V lookup: CDR1 MGHRA, CDR2 YSYEKL. The CDR3 sequence is CASSQESKVLWRNEKLFF. CDR3 nucleotides: TGCGCCAGCAGCCAAGAAAGTAAGGTTTTATGGCGGAATGAAAAACTGTTTTTT.

In its sample, this clonotype was seen a few times. The V gene is TRBV20-1, the J gene TRBJ2-1, with D uncertain. CDR3 length: 11 residues. V was pared by 6 bases and J by 13 bases, with 16 bases between. Germline V CDR1 and CDR2: DFQATT, SNEGSKA (reference sequence). The CDR3 is CSATKSGPQFF. In DNA, the CDR3 is TGCAGTGCCACCAAATCCGGACCCCAGTTCTTC.

This clonotype was detected once. This chain uses TRBV28 with TRBJ2-2; possible D gene TRBD2, 5 bases. Trimming removed 3 bases at V and 4 bases at J, with 12 bases between. Germline values: CDR1 MDHEN, CDR2 SYDVKM. The CDR3 sequence is 15 residues long. As DNA, the CDR3 is TGTGCCAGCAGTTTTGAGGGAGAGGGCACCGGGGAGCTGTTTTTT. It translates to CASSFEGEGTGELFF.

This clonotype was counted ten times or more. The rearrangement joins TRBV7-2 to TRBJ1-4, with a possible D match to TRBD1 (5 bases). CDR3 size: 15 residues. Between the trimmed V and J ends, which lost 3 bases and 5 bases, there was a span of 13 bases. Germline values: CDR1 SGHTA, CDR2 FQGNSA. CDR3 sequence reads: CASSLAGTGNEKLFF. Written as DNA, the CDR3 is TGTGCCAGCAGCTTGGCCGGGACGGGGAATGAAAAACTGTTTTTT. The full variable domain, rest sourced from reference TRBV7-2 and TRBJ1-4, is GAGVSQSPSNKVTEKGKDVELRCDPISGHTALYWYRQSLGQGLEFLIYFQGNSAPDKSGLPSDRFSAERTGGSVSTLTIQRTQQEDSAVYLCASSLAGTGNEKLFFGSGTQLSVL.

The V gene is TRBV6-2 or TRBV6-3, the J gene TRBJ2-3, with unresolved D. Germline V gene sequence: CDR1 MNHEY, CDR2 SVGEGT. The V and J ends lost 5 bases and 6 bases respectively, with 6 bases between them. The CDR3 runs 11 residues. CDR3 in DNA: TGTGCCAGCAGTGGACGGGATACGCAGTATTTT. Protein product: CASSGRDTQYF.

This clonotype turned up a few times. This sequence joins TRBV20-1 and TRBJ1-1, with a possible D match to TRBD1 (5 bases). V lost 4 bases and J lost 1, with 7 bases in between. CDR3 size: 12 residues. The germline V gene encodes CDR1 DFQATT and CDR2 SNEGSKA (reference sequence). Written as DNA, the CDR3 is TGCAGTGCTAATCAGGGGAACACTGAAGCTTTCTTT. Residues: CSANQGNTEAFF.

Ten or more counts support this clonotype. The genes are TRBV2 and TRBJ2-5; no clear D. The CDR3 runs 12 residues. Between the trimmed V and J ends, which lost 4 bases and 3 bases, there was a span of 6 bases. Germline CDR1 SNHLY, CDR2 FYNNEI. DNA of the CDR3: TGTGCCAGCAGTGCGGTGGAAGAGACCCAGTACTTC. This codes for CASSAVEETQYF.

V usage is TRBV11-2 and J usage is TRBJ2-2; 10 bases agree with TRBD1. The ends lost 5 bases at V and 5 bases at J; junction bases unmatched: 2. The CDR3 contains 14 residues. Looked up from germline, CDR1 is SGHAT and CDR2 is FQNNGV. The CDR3 is CASSAGQGTGELFF. CDR3 in DNA: TGTGCCAGCAGCGCGGGACAGGGGACCGGGGAGCTGTTTTTT.

This clonotype has only one observation. This chain joins TRBV7-2 and TRBJ2-7; 10 bases map to TRBD2. With 5 bases clipped from V and 4 bases from J, the junction kept 8 bases outside the gene matches. This CDR3 region has 15 residues. Germline V lookup: CDR1 SGHTA, CDR2 FQGNSA. CDR3 coding DNA: TGTGCCAGCAGCCTCGGGGCTAGCGGGAGATACGAGCAGTACTTC. Its translation is CASSLGASGRYEQYF.

The V gene is TRBV6-1, the J gene TRBJ1-4; perhaps TRBD1 as D (6 bases). CDR1 is MNHNS, CDR2 SASEGT, per germline. The CDR3 totals 12 residues. V lost 2 bases to trimming and J lost 13 bases, with 11 bases between them. The CDR3 sequence: CASSEIGGILFF. The CDR3 nucleotides read TGTGCCAGCAGTGAAATAGGGGGGATACTGTTTTTT.

The V gene is TRBV7-6, the J gene TRBJ1-1; no definite D call. The CDR3 has 13 amino acids. Trimming removed 4 bases from V and 1 base from J, with 7 bases in between. Germline loops: CDR1 SGHVS, CDR2 FNYEAQ. The CDR3 coding sequence is TGTGCCAGCAGCTCCCTCCGGAACACTGAAGCTTTCTTT. Translation: CASSSLRNTEAFF.

J is TRBJ2-1 and V is TRBV5-5; TRBD1 agrees at 7 bases. Per germline, CDR1 SGHKS and CDR2 YYEKEE (reference sequence). J lost 6 bases, V lost 2 bases, and 8 bases had no gene match. The CDR3 loop spans 15 amino acids. The CDR3 sequence: CASSFVDRQTNEQFF. The CDR3 DNA follows: TGTGCCAGCAGCTTCGTGGACAGGCAAACCAATGAGCAGTTCTTC.

A few counts support this clonotype. The chain links TRBV12-3 or TRBV12-4 to TRBJ2-2, with D hard to call. CDR3 size: 14 residues. With 1 base removed from V and 7 bases from J, the gap between germline ends came to 10 bases. The CDR3 DNA reads as TGTGCCAGCAGTTTAGAGGGCTTCGACGGGGAGCTGTTTTTT. This gives the protein CASSLEGFDGELFF.

This clonotype came up a few times. The genes are TRBV7-9 and TRBJ2-1; possibly TRBD2 for D (6 bases). Germline V CDR1 and CDR2: SEHNR, FQNEAQ (reference sequence). V was shortened by 3 bases and J by 9 bases, with 9 bases between the two germline ends. The CDR3 sequence is 12 residues long. CDR3 sequence (DNA): TGTGCCAGCAGCTTGTCTAGCGCTGAGCAGTTCTTC. This codes for CASSLSSAEQFF.

This clonotype has ten or more counts. The genes are TRBV7-2 and TRBJ2-7, with D possibly TRBD2 on 6 matching bases. The CDR3 extends over 15 amino acids. Germline CDR1 is SGHTA and CDR2 is FQGNSA. V was trimmed by 2 bases and J by 0 bases, leaving 11 bases between them. CDR3 coding DNA: TGTGCCAGCAGCTTAAGGGTTAGCGGCTCCTACGAGCAGTACTTC. Protein: CASSLRVSGSYEQYF.